This T cell receptor beta chain was recovered during a study of T-cell memory formation after mild COVID-19. TCRdb itself ran the 5' RACE reads through MiXCR, one entry per CDR3 protein. The sample lists around 530,000 distinct CDR3 sequences; about a fifth were seen once. The CDR3 is 14 amino acids. Per germline, CDR1 SGHTA and CDR2 FQGNSA. Deletions cut 8 bases from V and 6 bases from J, with 20 bases between. Study-wide findings and caveats: Memory sampled before infection contained some responding clones, suggesting cross-reactive memory joined. Contracting CD8+ clones were enriched in EMRA, CD4+ mainly in CM and EM.

Worth noting for this clonotype: Its specificity is not known.

Sequenced input: PBMCs or a T cell subset sorted from them (not recorded which). This clonotype was obtained from an adult woman who had mild COVID-19 (a few samples of this study predate the infection). Cell type and time point are not known. This rearrangement joins TRBV7-2 to TRBJ2-7; the D call may be TRBD1 or TRBD2 (6 bases each). This CDR3 reads CASQGGGSRREQYF. DNA for the CDR3: TGTGCCAGCCAAGGAGGGGGAAGTCGGCGCGAGCAGTACTTC.